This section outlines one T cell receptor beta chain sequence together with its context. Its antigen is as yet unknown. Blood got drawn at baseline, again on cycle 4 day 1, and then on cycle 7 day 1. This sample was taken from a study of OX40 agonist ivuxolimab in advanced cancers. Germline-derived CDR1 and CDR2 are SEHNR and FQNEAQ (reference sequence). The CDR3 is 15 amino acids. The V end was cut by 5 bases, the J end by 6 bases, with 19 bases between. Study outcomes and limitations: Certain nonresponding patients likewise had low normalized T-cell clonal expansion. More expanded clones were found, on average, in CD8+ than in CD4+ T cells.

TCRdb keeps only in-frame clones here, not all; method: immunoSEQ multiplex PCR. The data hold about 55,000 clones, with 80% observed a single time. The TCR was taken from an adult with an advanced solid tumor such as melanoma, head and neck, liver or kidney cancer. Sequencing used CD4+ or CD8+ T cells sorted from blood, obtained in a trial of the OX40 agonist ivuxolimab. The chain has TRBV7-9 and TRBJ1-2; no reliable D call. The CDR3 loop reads CASSPTYGTNNGYTF. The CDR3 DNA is TGTGCCAGCAGCCCTACCTACGGAACCAACAATGGCTACACCTTC.